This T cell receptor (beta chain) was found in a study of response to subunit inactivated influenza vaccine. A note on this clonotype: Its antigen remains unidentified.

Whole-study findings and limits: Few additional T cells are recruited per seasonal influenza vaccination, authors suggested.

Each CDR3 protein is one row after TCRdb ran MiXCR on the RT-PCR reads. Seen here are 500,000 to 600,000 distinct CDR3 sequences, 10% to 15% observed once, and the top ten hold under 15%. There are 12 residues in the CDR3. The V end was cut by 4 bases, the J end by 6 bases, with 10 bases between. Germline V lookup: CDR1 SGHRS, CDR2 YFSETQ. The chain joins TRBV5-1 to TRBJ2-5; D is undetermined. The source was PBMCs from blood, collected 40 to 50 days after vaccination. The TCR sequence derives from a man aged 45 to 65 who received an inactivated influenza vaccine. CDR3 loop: CASSVNYQTQYF. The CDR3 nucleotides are TGCGCCAGCAGCGTTAACTACCAGACCCAGTACTTC.